The next 5 T cell receptor beta chains were all read from a single sample in a study of blood T cells in healthy people across ages. Primed by a sample-barcoded 5' primer and a J-beta primer mix, a second PCR proceeded for 7 to 11 cycles. A single record per CDR3 protein comes from TCRdb applying MiXCR to the 5' RACE reads. Among around 900,000 distinct CDR3 sequences listed, 51% were seen once. Sample: blood. The receptors shown here come from a woman aged 60-75 years in good health.

This clonotype was picked up a small number of times. This chain links TRBV29-1 with TRBJ2-3; D is uncertain. V lost 3 bases, J lost 1 base, and 14 bases lay in between. CDR3 length equals 15 residues. Germline lookup yields CDR1 SQVTM and CDR2 ANQGSEA. As DNA, the CDR3 is TGCAGCGTTGACGGGCCCCGGGTCGGCACAGATACGCAGTATTTT. Amino acids: CSVDGPRVGTDTQYF.

The genes are TRBV30 and TRBJ1-2; D unresolved. CDR1 is GTSNPN, CDR2 SVGIG, per germline (reference sequence). The CDR3 totals 13 residues. V lost 1 base and J 6 bases, leaving 12 bases between the germline ends. CDR3 sequence reads: CAWSDFRVDGYTF. Written as DNA, the CDR3 is TGTGCCTGGAGTGACTTTCGAGTAGATGGCTACACCTTC.

This clonotype came up many times. This chain uses TRBV7-8 with TRBJ2-5; the match to TRBD1 covers 8 bases. CDR1 and CDR2 from the germline V gene are SGHVS and FQNEAQ. J lost 5 bases, V lost 5 bases, and 7 bases had no gene match. This CDR3 comprises 14 residues. The CDR3 protein is CASSETGAEETQYF. Here the CDR3 DNA reads TGTGCCAGCAGCGAGACAGGGGCGGAGGAGACCCAGTACTTC.

The gene calls are TRBV7-9 and TRBJ1-4, with D hard to call. V was cut by 3 bases and J by 7 bases, with 12 bases left in between. The CDR3 length is 14 residues. The germline gives CDR1 SEHNR, CDR2 FQNEAQ (reference sequence). CDR3 in DNA: TGTGCCAGCAGCTTGGCCGTTCATAGTGAAAAACTGTTTTTT. This codes for CASSLAVHSEKLFF.

This clonotype was seen a few times. The genes are TRBV28 and TRBJ2-3, with 10 bases aligning to TRBD2. The CDR3 loop spans 18 amino acids. The germline V gene encodes CDR1 MDHEN and CDR2 SYDVKM. V was pared by 3 bases and J by 0 bases, with 9 bases of the junction left unmatched. As DNA, the CDR3 is TGTGCCAGCAGTTTGGGGCGGACTAGCGGAGGGAGCACAGATACGCAGTATTTT. Its translation: CASSLGRTSGGSTDTQYF.